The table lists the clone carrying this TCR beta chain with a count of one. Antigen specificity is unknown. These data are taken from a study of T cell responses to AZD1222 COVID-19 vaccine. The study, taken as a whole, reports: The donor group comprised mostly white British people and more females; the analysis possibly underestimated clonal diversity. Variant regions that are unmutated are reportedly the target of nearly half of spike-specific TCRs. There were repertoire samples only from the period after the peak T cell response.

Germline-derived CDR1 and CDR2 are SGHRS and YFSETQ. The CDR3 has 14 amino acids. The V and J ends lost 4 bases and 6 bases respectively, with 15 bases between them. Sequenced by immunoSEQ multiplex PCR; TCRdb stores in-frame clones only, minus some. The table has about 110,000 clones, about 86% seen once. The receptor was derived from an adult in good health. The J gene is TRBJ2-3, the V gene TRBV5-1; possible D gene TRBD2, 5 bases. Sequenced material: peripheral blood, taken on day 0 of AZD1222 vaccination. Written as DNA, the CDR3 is TGCGCCAGCAGCGAAACCCCCGGGGAGGATACGCAGTATTTT. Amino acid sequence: CASSETPGEDTQYF.